These 23 T cell receptor beta chains were sequenced from one sample in a study of PD-L1 blockade in urothelial cancer. The time point here: pretreatment peripheral blood. Method: immunoSEQ multiplex PCR; TCRdb's copy keeps in-frame clones and lacks some. The sample shows roughly 49,000 clones, 70% to 90% of them seen only once. Sequencing was performed on PBMCs, taken around atezolizumab (anti-PD-L1) treatment. All receptors derive from a man aged 55 to 70 with urothelial cancer.

The rearrangement uses TRBV11-2 and TRBJ2-5; 10 bases are a match to TRBD2. Germline values: CDR1 SGHAT, CDR2 FQNNGV. Unmatched junction bases numbered 2, after V lost 1 base and J lost 0 bases. The CDR3 consists of 16 residues. As DNA, the CDR3 is TGTGCCAGCAGCTTAGGAACTAGCGGGGACCAAGAGACCCAGTACTTC. Its translation: CASSLGTSGDQETQYF.

V gene TRBV4-2 combines with J gene TRBJ1-1; tentatively, D is TRBD1 (5 bases). This CDR3 spans 16 amino acids. Deletions cut 4 bases from V and 0 bases from J, with 15 bases between. CDR1 is LGHNA and CDR2 is YNFKEQ in the germline V gene. This CDR3 reads CASSPDPGQMNTEAFF. Written as DNA, the CDR3 is TGTGCCAGCAGCCCAGATCCCGGACAAATGAACACTGAAGCTTTCTTT.

This chain uses TRBV10-1 with TRBJ2-7; a possible D gene is TRBD1 (6 bases). Trimming stripped 5 bases from V and 3 bases from J, with 14 bases between. Germline-derived CDR1 and CDR2 are WNHNN and SYGVQD (reference sequence). The CDR3 spans 14 residues. Here the CDR3 DNA reads TGCGCCAGCAGTAAACAGGGAATATACTACGAGCAGTACTTC. Translated: CASSKQGIYYEQYF.

The chain combines TRBV5-1 with TRBJ2-1; 11 nucleotides align to TRBD2. Germline V gene sequence: CDR1 SGHRS, CDR2 YFSETQ. The CDR3 extends over 17 amino acids. The V gene end was trimmed by 0 bases and the J gene end by 6 bases; junction bases not matched to a gene: 8. CDR3 coding DNA: TGCGCCAGCAGCTTGGGCCCTACTAGCGGGAGCGTCAATGAGCAGTTCTTC. It encodes CASSLGPTSGSVNEQFF.

This chain uses TRBV5-4 with TRBJ1-3; TRBD1 agrees at 9 bases. CDR1 is SGHNT, CDR2 YYREEE, per germline (reference sequence). There are 15 residues in the CDR3. V was clipped by 4 bases and J by 3 bases; unmatched bases: 5. CDR3 residues: CASSQGTGFGNTIYF. CDR3 in DNA: TGTGCCAGCAGCCAGGGGACAGGGTTTGGAAACACCATATATTTT.

A single count supports this clone. The V gene is TRBV6-6, the J gene TRBJ2-7; 11 nucleotides line up with TRBD1. Trimming cost V 2 bases and J 0 bases; bases outside gene matches: 3. The CDR3 has 16 amino acids. Germline V gene lookup returns CDR1 MNHNY and CDR2 SVGAGI (reference sequence). The CDR3 nucleotides are TGTGCCAGCAGTTACCTGGGACAGGGGGTCTCCTACGAGCAGTACTTC. This codes for CASSYLGQGVSYEQYF.

This clone was seen only once. The rearrangement joins TRBV5-1 to TRBJ2-5, with TRBD2 matching 8 bases. The CDR3 loop spans 16 amino acids. From germline, CDR1 is SGHRS and CDR2 YFSETQ. J gave up 0 bases and V 3 bases, and 7 bases lay outside the gene matches. CDR3: CASSSGLAGNQETQYF. CDR3 DNA: TGCGCCAGCAGCTCCGGTTTAGCGGGGAACCAAGAGACCCAGTACTTC.

The chain joins TRBV2 to TRBJ2-2; D not resolved. CDR1 and CDR2 (germline): SNHLY, FYNNEI. Trimming stripped 4 bases from V and 0 bases from J, with 9 bases between. This CDR3 is 15 amino acids long. The CDR3 nucleotides read TGTGCCAGCAGTGCGGTTCACGCGAACACCGGGGAGCTGTTTTTT. Translation: CASSAVHANTGELFF. Full variable domain (remainder filled in from reference TRBV2 and TRBJ2-2): EPEVTQTPSHQVTQMGQEVILRCVPISNHLYFYWYRQILGQKVEFLVSFYNNEISEKSEIFDDQFSVERPDGSNFTLKIRSTKLEDSAMYFCASSAVHANTGELFFGEGSRLTVL.

This chain joins TRBV27 and TRBJ1-1, with 8 bases aligning to TRBD1. This CDR3 comprises 16 residues. The junction had 6 bases not matched to a gene; V was cut back by 3 bases and J by 0 bases. The germline V gene encodes CDR1 MNHEY and CDR2 SMNVEV (reference sequence). The CDR3 is CASSFRDRRLNTEAFF. CDR3 nucleotides: TGTGCCAGCAGTTTCCGGGACAGGAGACTGAACACTGAAGCTTTCTTT.

The count of this clone is one. V gene TRBV4-1 combines with J gene TRBJ2-7, with D perhaps TRBD1 (5 bases). V was clipped by 0 bases and J by 6 bases, with 15 bases between them. There are 15 residues in the CDR3. CDR1 and CDR2 (germline): MGHRA, YSYEKL. CDR3 protein: CASSQDGRVVGEQYF. The CDR3 nucleotides read TGCGCCAGCAGCCAAGATGGCAGGGTCGTCGGCGAGCAGTACTTC.

V and J are TRBV6-1 and TRBJ1-5, with 10 nucleotides matching TRBD1. The V and J ends lost 5 bases and 6 bases, in that order; junction bases with no gene match: 7. Germline V gives CDR1 MNHNS, CDR2 SASEGT. The CDR3 is 15 amino acids. The CDR3 protein is CASSKPGQGIQPQHF. The CDR3 DNA reads as TGTGCCAGCAGTAAACCGGGACAGGGGATTCAGCCCCAGCATTTT.

The chain joins TRBV10-3 to TRBJ1-1; 11 nucleotides agree with TRBD1. Germline assignment: CDR1 ENHRY and CDR2 SYGVKD. The CDR3 runs 17 residues. The junction had 5 bases not matched to a gene; V was cut back by 0 bases and J by 2 bases. The CDR3 reads CAISESGQGVPNTEAFF. The DNA of the CDR3 is TGTGCCATCAGTGAGTCGGGACAGGGGGTACCTAACACTGAAGCTTTCTTT.

This clone was counted only a few times. V is TRBV5-4 and J is TRBJ2-2; tentative D call: TRBD2 (6 bases). The CDR3 length is 14 residues. Germline CDR1 SGHNT, CDR2 YYREEE (reference sequence). Trimming removed 4 bases from V and 3 bases from J, with 10 bases in between. The CDR3 sequence: CASSERAYTGELFF. The CDR3 DNA follows: TGTGCCAGCAGCGAGCGGGCTTACACCGGGGAGCTGTTTTTT. Full variable domain (remainder filled in from reference TRBV5-4 and TRBJ2-2): ETGVTQSPTHLIKTRGQQVTLRCSSQSGHNTVSWYQQALGQGPQFIFQYYREEENGRGNFPPRFSGLQFPNYSSELNVNALELDDSALYLCASSERAYTGELFFGEGSRLTVL.

The V and J genes are TRBV4-1 and TRBJ1-2, with TRBD1 matching over 10 bases. The germline V gene has CDR1 MGHRA and CDR2 YSYEKL. J was trimmed by 6 bases and V by 4 bases; bases with no gene match: 8. CDR3 length: 15 amino acids. The CDR3 sequence: CASSLRQGAGDGYTF. Written as DNA, the CDR3 is TGCGCCAGCAGCCTTCGACAGGGGGCCGGTGATGGCTACACCTTC.

This sequence joins TRBV5-5 and TRBJ1-5, with D possibly matching TRBD1 (5 bases). CDR1 is SGHKS and CDR2 is YYEKEE in the germline V gene (reference sequence). Deletions cut 5 bases from V and 2 bases from J, with 11 bases between. The CDR3 totals 14 residues. CDR3 DNA sequence: TGTGCCAGCAGTCATGGGGGGGGCAATCAGCCCCAGCATTTT. Translated: CASSHGGGNQPQHF.

The genes are TRBV6-5 and TRBJ1-1; the D is unclear. The CDR3 has 13 amino acids. V lost 2 bases to trimming and J lost 5 bases, with 9 bases between them. The germline V gene has CDR1 MNHEY and CDR2 SVGAGI. In DNA, the CDR3 is TGTGCCAGCAGTTACACGGGAAGGACTGAAGCTTTCTTT. Translated, it gives CASSYTGRTEAFF.

This clone was observed a few times. This rearrangement joins TRBV9 to TRBJ2-7; 9 bases fit TRBD2. Trimming took 2 bases from V and 2 from J; bases not matched to a gene: 2. Germline assignment: CDR1 SGDLS and CDR2 YYNGEE. The CDR3 is 14 amino acids. The CDR3: CASSVGTSPYEQYF. CDR3 DNA: TGTGCCAGCAGCGTCGGGACTAGCCCCTACGAGCAGTACTTC. The full variable domain, completed using reference TRBV9 and TRBJ2-7, is DSGVTQTPKHLITATGQRVTLRCSPRSGDLSVYWYQQSLDQGLQFLIQYYNGEERAKGNILERFSAQQFPDLHSELNLSSLELGDSALYFCASSVGTSPYEQYFGPGTRLTVT.

The rearrangement joins TRBV9 to TRBJ2-2, with TRBD2 as a possible D gene (6 bases). Trimming cost V 3 bases and J 4 bases, with 7 bases left between them. Germline loops: CDR1 SGDLS, CDR2 YYNGEE. This CDR3 spans 13 amino acids. In DNA form, the CDR3 reads TGTGCCAGCAGCGGGGGGGTCACCGGGGAGCTGTTTTTT. Its protein product is CASSGGVTGELFF.

V usage is TRBV5-4 and J usage is TRBJ1-2, with TRBD1 as a possible D gene (6 bases). The CDR3 totals 13 residues. The germline V gene has CDR1 SGHNT and CDR2 YYREEE (reference sequence). V shed 4 bases and J shed 4 bases, with 11 bases lying between them. CDR3 bases: TGTGCCAGCAGCGACCGACAGGTCTATGGCTACACCTTC. This codes for CASSDRQVYGYTF.

This chain uses TRBV2 with TRBJ1-1; D is unclear. The CDR3 spans 14 residues. The V end lost 0 bases, the J end lost 4 bases, and 9 bases lay between the germline ends. Per the germline V gene, CDR1 is SNHLY and CDR2 is FYNNEI. In DNA, the CDR3 is TGTGCCAGCAGTGAAGCACTACATTTCACTGAAGCTTTCTTT. Translation gives CASSEALHFTEAFF.

The chain is built from TRBV10-3 and TRBJ2-6; possible D gene TRBD2, 5 bases. Germline V lookup: CDR1 ENHRY, CDR2 SYGVKD. CDR3 length: 15 amino acids. Trimming took off 6 bases at V and 2 bases at J, with 11 bases between the two ends. This CDR3 is CAIRDSGAGANVLTF. In DNA, the CDR3 is TGTGCCATCAGAGACTCCGGGGCTGGGGCCAACGTCCTGACTTTC.

V usage is TRBV4-1 and J usage is TRBJ2-7; D not resolved. The CDR3 totals 11 residues. CDR1 and CDR2 (germline): MGHRA, YSYEKL. The V and J ends lost 8 bases and 2 bases respectively, with 7 bases between them. CDR3 sequence reads: CASSGTYEQYF. The DNA for the CDR3 is TGCGCCAGCTCCGGTACCTACGAGCAGTACTTC.

The rearrangement uses TRBV2 and TRBJ2-5; D uncertain. Trimming left V 6 bases short and J 5 bases short, with 7 bases between. Germline V CDR1 and CDR2: SNHLY, FYNNEI. The CDR3 is made up of 11 amino acids. This chain's CDR3 is CASSARETQYF. As DNA, the CDR3 is TGTGCCAGCAGCGCCCGGGAGACCCAGTACTTC.